The 17 T cell receptor beta chains below come from one sample, sequenced in a study of blood T cell repertoires in COVID-19. Libraries were prepared by immunoSEQ multiplex PCR; TCRdb keeps only in-frame clonotypes and omits some of them. Among about 140,000 clones, about 86% were seen once, and the ten largest hold roughly 9%. The sequenced sample consisted of peripheral blood. These receptors all come from an older woman with active or convalescent COVID-19.

V gene TRBV29-1 combines with J gene TRBJ2-1; no firm D call. The CDR3 extends over 12 amino acids. V lost 1 base and J lost 7, with 8 bases in between. Germline CDR1 reads SQVTM; CDR2 reads ANQGSEA. CDR3 coding DNA: TGCAGCGTTGAAGTCTCCCTAAATGAGCAGTTCTTC. Residues: CSVEVSLNEQFF.

V is TRBV5-1 and J is TRBJ1-4, with D unclear. The V end was cut by 0 bases, the J end by 3 bases, with 6 bases between. The CDR3 is 14 residues long. Germline V gene data show CDR1 as SGHRS and CDR2 as YFSETQ. CDR3 DNA: TGCGCCAGCAGCTTGGGGCATTCTAATGAAAAACTGTTTTTT. Translating it yields CASSLGHSNEKLFF.

This clone was counted between two and nine times. This sequence joins TRBV19 and TRBJ1-5, with TRBD1 matching over 8 bases. V lost 6 bases and J lost 1; bases outside the gene matches: 5. The CDR3 covers 15 residues. From germline, CDR1 is LNHDA and CDR2 SQIVND (reference sequence). For the CDR3, the DNA is TGTGCCAGTAGCCCCGGACAGGGCAGCAATCAGCCCCAGCATTTT. Its protein product is CASSPGQGSNQPQHF.

The chain combines TRBV3-1 (or the pseudogene TRBV3-2) with TRBJ1-5; D unresolved. The ends were cut back, 3 bases at V and 3 bases at J, with 9 bases in the middle. CDR1 and CDR2 from the germline V gene are LGHDT and YNNKEL (reference sequence). The CDR3 has 14 amino acids. The CDR3 loop is CASSQGRYNQPQHF. DNA of the CDR3: TGTGCCAGCAGCCAGGGCAGGTACAATCAGCCCCAGCATTTT.

The chain links TRBV2 to TRBJ1-5, with 8 bases identical to TRBD1. The CDR3 runs to 14 residues. The trim removed 7 bases at V and 6 bases at J, leaving 8 bases unmatched. Germline CDR1 and CDR2: SNHLY and FYNNEI. CDR3 sequence: CASTLGQGSQPQHF. The DNA for the CDR3 is TGTGCCAGCACCCTTGGACAGGGAAGTCAGCCCCAGCATTTT. Full variable domain (rest looked up from reference TRBV2 and TRBJ1-5): EPEVTQTPSHQVTQMGQEVILRCVPISNHLYFYWYRQILGQKVEFLVSFYNNEISEKSEIFDDQFSVERPDGSNFTLKIRSTKLEDSAMYFCASTLGQGSQPQHFGDGTRLSIL.

This clone was seen a single time. J is TRBJ1-2 and V is TRBV7-6; D ambiguous. The CDR3 is 15 residues long. V dropped 1 base and J dropped 5 bases, with 14 bases sitting between them. The germline V gene has CDR1 SGHVS and CDR2 FNYEAQ. DNA for the CDR3: TGTGCCAGCAGCTTAGGGTCACCCGGAGGGTATGGCTACACCTTC. Protein sequence: CASSLGSPGGYGYTF. The whole variable domain, filled in from reference TRBV7-6 and TRBJ1-2, reads GAGVSQSPRYKVTKRGQDVALRCDPISGHVSLYWYRQALGQGPEFLTYFNYEAQQDKSGLPNDRFSAERPEGSISTLTIQRTEQRDSAMYRCASSLGSPGGYGYTFGSGTRLTVV.

J is TRBJ1-6 and V is TRBV11-2; tentative D call: TRBD1 (6 bases). The germline V gene encodes CDR1 SGHAT and CDR2 FQNNGV. The CDR3 has 14 amino acids. Trimming left V 4 bases short and J 9 bases short, with 13 bases between. DNA of the CDR3: TGTGCCAGCAGCTCAAATACAGGGTTTTCACCCCTCCACTTT. Translated: CASSSNTGFSPLHF.

The rearrangement joins TRBV12-3 or TRBV12-4 to TRBJ2-2; possibly TRBD1 for D (6 bases). V dropped 3 bases and J dropped 8 bases, with 10 bases sitting between them. The CDR3 is 13 amino acids. As DNA, the CDR3 is TGTGCCAGCAGTTTGGACAGTACTGGGGAGCTGTTTTTT. This sequence encodes CASSLDSTGELFF.

The chain has TRBV28 and TRBJ2-1; 11 bases are shared with TRBD2. This CDR3 spans 16 amino acids. Germline CDR1 MDHEN, CDR2 SYDVKM. With V trimmed by 6 bases and J by 10 bases, 14 bases remained unmatched. CDR3 coding DNA: TGTGCCAGCAGGCCCAAGCTAGCGGGGGGCCGGGTGGAGCAGTTCTTC. Translating gives CASRPKLAGGRVEQFF.

This clone showed up just a few times. This sequence joins TRBV5-4 and TRBJ2-3; 15 bases are a match to TRBD2. V lost 2 bases and J lost 4; bases outside the gene matches: 8. The CDR3 is 18 amino acids. The V gene's germline CDR1 is SGHNT and CDR2 YYREEE (reference sequence). The CDR3 DNA sequence: TGTGCCAGCAGCTTTTTCGGACTAGCGGGGGGGCCGGCAGATACGCAGTATTTT. Its protein is CASSFFGLAGGPADTQYF.

The chain carries TRBV7-6 and TRBJ1-1; tentatively, D is TRBD1 (6 bases). This CDR3 has 14 residues. V dropped 2 bases and J dropped 1 base, with 8 bases sitting between them. CDR1 and CDR2 (germline): SGHVS, FNYEAQ. CDR3 protein: CASSLSGANTEAFF. The CDR3 DNA follows: TGTGCCAGCAGCTTATCAGGGGCGAACACTGAAGCTTTCTTT.

The gene calls are TRBV4-2 and TRBJ2-5, with 11 bases lining up with TRBD1. Trimming took 1 base from V and 5 from J; bases not matched to a gene: 6. CDR1 is LGHNA, CDR2 YNFKEQ, per germline. The CDR3 loop spans 16 amino acids. DNA of the CDR3: TGTGCCAGCAGCCAAGTAGGGACAGGGGGTCGGGAGACCCAGTACTTC. Translated: CASSQVGTGGRETQYF.

This clone was seen only once. J is TRBJ1-2 and V is TRBV6-4; D may be TRBD1 (5 bases). V dropped 5 bases and J dropped 4 bases, with 17 bases sitting between them. The CDR3 is 15 amino acids. CDR1 is MRHNA, CDR2 SNTAGT, per germline. In DNA, the CDR3 is TGTGCCAGCAGTCCACAGGCGGCAACTACCTATGGCTACACCTTC. It encodes CASSPQAATTYGYTF.

In this sample, this clone turned up once. CDR3 amino acids: CASSYPGTGTGELFF. CDR3 in DNA: TGTGCCAGCAGTTACCCAGGGACAGGGACCGGGGAGCTGTTTTTT. J is TRBJ2-2 and V is TRBV6-5; TRBD1 matches at 9 bases. The CDR3 consists of 15 residues. CDR1 is MNHEY, CDR2 SVGAGI, per germline. Germline trimming cut 2 bases from V and 5 bases from J; bases unmatched to any gene: 3.

The rearrangement links TRBV5-1 to TRBJ2-2; TRBD2 agrees at 7 bases. CDR1 is SGHRS, CDR2 YFSETQ, per germline. With V trimmed by 0 bases and J by 0 bases, 2 bases remained unmatched. This CDR3 has 16 residues. The CDR3 nucleotides are TGCGCCAGCAGCTTGGTTCGGGGGGCGAACACCGGGGAGCTGTTTTTT. It translates to CASSLVRGANTGELFF.

V usage is TRBV7-2 and J usage is TRBJ1-6; D is undetermined. V gave up 1 base and J gave up 11 bases, with 15 bases separating them. Germline assignment: CDR1 SGHTA and CDR2 FQGNSA. The length of the CDR3 is 15 residues. CDR3: CASSLGVQGRAPLHF. CDR3 bases: TGTGCCAGCAGCTTAGGGGTACAAGGGCGGGCACCCCTCCACTTT. The full variable domain, in which reference TRBV7-2 and TRBJ1-6 provide the parts outside the CDR3, is GAGVSQSPSNKVTEKGKDVELRCDPISGHTALYWYRQSLGQGLEFLIYFQGNSAPDKSGLPSDRFSAERTGGSVSTLTIQRTQQEDSAVYLCASSLGVQGRAPLHFGNGTRLTVT.

The V gene is TRBV7-9, the J gene TRBJ1-1, with D unresolved. Germline loops: CDR1 SEHNR, CDR2 FQNEAQ (reference sequence). Trimming pared 5 bases from V and 5 bases from J, leaving 15 bases between. The CDR3 length is 14 residues. The CDR3 reads CASSPTHWATEAFF. CDR3 sequence (DNA): TGTGCCAGCAGCCCAACCCATTGGGCAACTGAAGCTTTCTTT.